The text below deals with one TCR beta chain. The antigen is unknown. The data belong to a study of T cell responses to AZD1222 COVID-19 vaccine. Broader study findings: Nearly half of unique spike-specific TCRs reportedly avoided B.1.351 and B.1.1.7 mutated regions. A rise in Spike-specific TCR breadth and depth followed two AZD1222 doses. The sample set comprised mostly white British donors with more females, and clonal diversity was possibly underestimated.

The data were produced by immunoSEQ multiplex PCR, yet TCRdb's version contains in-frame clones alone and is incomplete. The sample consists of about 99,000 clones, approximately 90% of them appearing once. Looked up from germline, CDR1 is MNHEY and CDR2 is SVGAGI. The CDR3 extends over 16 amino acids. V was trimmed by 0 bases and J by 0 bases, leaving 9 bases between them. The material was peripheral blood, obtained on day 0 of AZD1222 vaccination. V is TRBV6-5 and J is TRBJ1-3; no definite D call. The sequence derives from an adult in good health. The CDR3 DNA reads TGTGCCAGCAGTTACTCGATCCGCGGCTCTGGAAACACCATATATTTT. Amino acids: CASSYSIRGSGNTIYF.